The 8 T cell receptor beta chains reported below all come from one sample, sequenced in a study of shared clonotypes between healthy human individuals. Assay: immunoSEQ multiplex PCR; the TCRdb copy retains only in-frame clones and omits some. This table has some 700,000 clones, roughly 87% appearing once. Sequencing was performed on memory CD8+ T cells from PBMCs. Subset meaning: CD45RO+ cells pooled with CCR7-negative TemRA cells. These TCRs come from a man between 18 and 35 years old in good health. Some clones in this sample may be carry-over from other donors' samples.

This chain connects TRBV2 to TRBJ2-1; TRBD2 matches 12 bases. Germline CDR1 SNHLY, CDR2 FYNNEI. This CDR3 spans 17 amino acids. V shed 5 bases, J shed 5 bases, and the junction held 10 bases outside the gene matches. The CDR3 sequence: CASSPRLAGERDNEQFF. The CDR3 nucleotides read TGTGCCAGCAGTCCAAGACTAGCGGGAGAACGGGACAATGAGCAGTTCTTC.

This clone appeared once. V and J are TRBV15 and TRBJ2-5; D is perhaps TRBD1 or TRBD2 (6 bases each). This CDR3 is built from 14 residues. Germline lookup yields CDR1 LNHNV and CDR2 YYDKDF (reference sequence). Trimming removed 9 bases from V and 5 bases from J, with 19 bases in between. The CDR3 loop reads CATHKRGARETQYF. The CDR3, as DNA: TGTGCCACGCACAAAAGGGGGGCGAGGGAGACCCAGTACTTC.

This clone has more than one count but fewer than ten. This same CDR3 is encoded by further DNA sequences in the sample. This sequence joins TRBV5-4 and TRBJ2-1; a weak D match, TRBD2 (6 bases). The CDR3 totals 13 residues. V was shortened by 4 bases and J by 2 bases, with 7 bases between the two germline ends. Germline V CDR1 and CDR2: SGHNT, YYREEE (reference sequence). The CDR3 DNA follows: TGTGCCAGCAGCCAGCGGGCCTACAATGAGCAGTTCTTC. Its translation is CASSQRAYNEQFF.

The chain combines TRBV7-9 with TRBJ2-1, with TRBD2 matching over 8 bases. With V trimmed by 6 bases and J by 0 bases, 10 bases remained unmatched. The CDR3 extends over 17 amino acids. In germline, CDR1 is SEHNR, CDR2 FQNEAQ (reference sequence). The CDR3 nucleotides are TGTGCCAGCAGATCACGAGTAGCGGGAAGCTCCTACAATGAGCAGTTCTTC. Protein product: CASRSRVAGSSYNEQFF.

V usage is TRBV30 and J usage is TRBJ2-1; 7 nucleotides agree with TRBD1. With V trimmed by 0 bases and J by 4 bases, 6 bases remained unmatched. There are 15 residues in the CDR3. CDR1 is GTSNPN, CDR2 SVGIG, per germline (reference sequence). This chain's CDR3 is CAWSVRGPTYNEQFF. CDR3 sequence (DNA): TGTGCCTGGAGTGTAAGGGGGCCTACTTACAATGAGCAGTTCTTC.

The J gene is TRBJ2-7, the V gene TRBV2; D may be TRBD1 (6 bases). The CDR3 is made up of 14 amino acids. Germline values: CDR1 SNHLY, CDR2 FYNNEI. V was trimmed by 6 bases and J by 4 bases, leaving 16 bases between them. The CDR3 DNA sequence: TGTGCCAGCAGGGTGTGGGCAGGGGCGTACGAGCAGTACTTC. Amino acid sequence: CASRVWAGAYEQYF.

The chain has TRBV19 and TRBJ2-1; 9 bases line up with TRBD2. V shed 6 bases and J 4 bases; nucleotides not matched to a gene: 4. CDR1 and CDR2 from the germline V gene are LNHDA and SQIVND (reference sequence). The CDR3 contains 14 residues. CDR3 DNA sequence: TGTGCCAGTAGCCGACTAGCGGTATACAATGAGCAGTTCTTC. This codes for CASSRLAVYNEQFF.

The chain couples TRBV18 to TRBJ2-5; D uncertain. Germline CDR1 KGHSH, CDR2 LQKENI. V shed 2 bases and J shed 5 bases, with 15 bases lying between them. This CDR3 contains 15 residues. The DNA for the CDR3 is TGTGCCAGCTCACCAAATTCCGGCACCTGGGAGACCCAGTACTTC. Translated, it gives CASSPNSGTWETQYF.